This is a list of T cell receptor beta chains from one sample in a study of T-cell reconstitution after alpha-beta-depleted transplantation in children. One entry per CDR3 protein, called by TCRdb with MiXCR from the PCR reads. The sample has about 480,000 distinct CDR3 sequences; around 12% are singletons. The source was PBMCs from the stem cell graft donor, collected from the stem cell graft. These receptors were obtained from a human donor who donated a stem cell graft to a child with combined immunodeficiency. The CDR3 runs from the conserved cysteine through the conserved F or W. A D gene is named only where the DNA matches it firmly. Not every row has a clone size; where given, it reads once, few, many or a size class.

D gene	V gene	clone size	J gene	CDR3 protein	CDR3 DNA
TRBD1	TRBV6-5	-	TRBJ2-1	CASSYSIESDRGFF	TGTGCCAGCAGTTACTCGATAGAATCGGACAGGGGGTTCTTC
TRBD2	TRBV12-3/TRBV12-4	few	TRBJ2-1	CASSLDKWSSGGPNEQFF	TGTGCCAGCAGTTTAGATAAGTGGAGTAGCGGGGGCCCCAATGAGCAGTTCTTC
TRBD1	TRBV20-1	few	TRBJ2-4	CSARDRGTGQDIQYF	TGCAGTGCTAGAGATCGGGGGACAGGGCAGGACATTCAGTACTTC
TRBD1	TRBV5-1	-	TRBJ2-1	CASSPPGGTGWQFF	TGCGCCAGCAGCCCCCCGGGCGGGACAGGATGGCAGTTCTTC
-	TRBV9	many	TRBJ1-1	CASSVAGVNTEAFF	TGTGCCAGCAGCGTGGCAGGGGTGAACACTGAAGCTTTCTTT
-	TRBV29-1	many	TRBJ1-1	CSVAHDPRDKAFF	TGCAGCGTCGCCCATGACCCGCGGGATAAGGCTTTCTTT
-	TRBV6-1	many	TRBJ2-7	CASNNGDGSEQYF	TGTGCCAGCAACAATGGGGATGGGAGCGAGCAGTACTTC
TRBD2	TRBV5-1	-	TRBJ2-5	CASTSGGRETQYF	TGCGCCAGCACTAGCGGGGGCCGAGAGACCCAGTACTTC
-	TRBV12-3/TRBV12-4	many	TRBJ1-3	CASSRHTASGNTIYF	TGTGCCAGCAGCCGGCACACCGCCTCTGGAAACACCATATATTTT
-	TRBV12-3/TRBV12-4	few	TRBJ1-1	CASSPRGRGMTEAFF	TGTGCCAGCAGTCCCCGTGGCAGGGGAATGACTGAAGCTTTCTTT
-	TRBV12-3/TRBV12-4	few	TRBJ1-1	CASRTQGVGLSTEAFF	TGTGCCAGCAGGACACAGGGTGTAGGTCTTTCCACTGAAGCTTTCTTT
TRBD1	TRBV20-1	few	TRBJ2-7	CSARDEGQYYEQYF	TGCAGTGCTAGAGATGAGGGACAGTACTACGAGCAGTACTTC
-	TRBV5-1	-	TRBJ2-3	CASSEGSSGTQYF	TGCGCCAGCAGCGAGGGGAGTAGTGGTACGCAGTATTTT
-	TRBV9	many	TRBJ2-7	CASSAGTGHYEQYF	TGTGCCAGCAGCGCCGGGACGGGCCACTACGAGCAGTACTTC
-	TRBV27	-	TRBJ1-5	CASSLVGQVGNQPQHF	TGTGCCAGCAGTTTAGTGGGGCAGGTAGGCAATCAGCCCCAGCATTTT
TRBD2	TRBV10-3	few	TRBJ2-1	CAIKANRSGRALSSRQFF	TGTGCCATCAAAGCAAACCGGTCAGGGAGGGCCCTCTCCAGTAGGCAGTTCTTC
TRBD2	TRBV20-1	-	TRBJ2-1	CSAGGAGEQYNEQFF	TGCAGTGCTGGAGGAGCGGGGGAGCAGTACAATGAGCAGTTCTTC
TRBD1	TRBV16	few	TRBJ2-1	CASSQPDREREQFF	TGTGCCAGCAGCCAACCCGACAGGGAACGAGAGCAGTTCTTC
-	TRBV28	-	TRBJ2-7	CASSISPRGTSYEQYF	TGTGCCAGCAGTATCTCCCCCAGGGGCACTTCCTACGAGCAGTACTTC
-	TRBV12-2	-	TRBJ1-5	CASRLTETGEDNQPQHF	TGTGCAAGTCGCTTAACCGAGACAGGGGAGGACAATCAGCCCCAGCATTTT
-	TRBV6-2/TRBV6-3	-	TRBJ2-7	CASTSRGGSYEQYF	TGTGCCAGCACCTCTAGGGGGGGGTCCTACGAGCAGTACTTC
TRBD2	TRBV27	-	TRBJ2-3	CASSPGLAGFRDTQYF	TGTGCCAGCAGCCCTGGACTAGCGGGATTCAGGGATACGCAGTATTTT
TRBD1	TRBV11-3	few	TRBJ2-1	CASSFTGGSNEQFF	TGTGCCAGCAGCTTTACAGGGGGCTCCAATGAGCAGTTCTTC
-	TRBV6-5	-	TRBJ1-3	CASSYSIGNTIYF	TGTGCCAGCAGTTACTCGATCGGGAACACCATATATTTT
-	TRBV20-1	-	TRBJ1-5	CSAASTSDQSNQPQHF	TGCAGTGCTGCGTCCACTTCAGATCAGAGCAATCAGCCCCAGCATTTT
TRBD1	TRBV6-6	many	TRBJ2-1	CASSEGAFQRGFF	TGTGCCAGCAGCGAGGGGGCCTTCCAAAGAGGGTTCTTC
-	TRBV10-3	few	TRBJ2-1	CAISGSWAGFGNEQFF	TGTGCCATCAGTGGCTCCTGGGCGGGATTTGGTAATGAGCAGTTCTTC
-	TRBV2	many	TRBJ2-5	CASSDVGRETQYF	TGTGCCAGCAGTGACGTGGGGCGGGAGACCCAGTACTTC
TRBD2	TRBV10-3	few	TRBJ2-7	CAISDLQLASSYEQYF	TGTGCCATCAGTGACTTGCAACTAGCGAGTTCCTACGAGCAGTACTTC
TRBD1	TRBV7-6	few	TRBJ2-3	CASSLEQGADTQYF	TGTGCCAGCAGCTTAGAGCAGGGGGCCGATACGCAGTATTTT
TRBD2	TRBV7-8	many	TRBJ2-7	CASSSFSGRVVGSYEQYF	TGTGCCAGCAGCTCCTTTAGCGGGAGGGTCGTGGGATCCTACGAGCAGTACTTC
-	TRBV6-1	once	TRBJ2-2	CASSLRTPPMGTGELFF	TGTGCCAGCAGCCTTAGGACACCCCCCATGGGCACCGGGGAGCTGTTTTTT